These 9 T cell receptor beta chains came from one sample sequenced in a study of metastatic and nonmetastatic thyroid tumors. All patients were untreated before thyroid surgery. Using MiXCR, TCRdb re-called clones from the PCR reads. The sample includes about 40,000 clones, around 17% seen only once; the top ten take 3% to 4%. The sample comprised blood. The receptors derive from a female donor with papillary thyroid cancer or a benign thyroid nodule (not recorded which). Some clones in this sample may be carry-over from other donors' samples.

This clone was counted ten times or more. This specimen includes other DNA sequences encoding the same CDR3. The chain couples TRBV12-3 or TRBV12-4 to TRBJ1-3; D remains unclear. V shed 6 bases and J shed 0 bases, with 3 bases lying between them. The CDR3 contains 12 residues. CDR3 protein: CASSFSGNTIYF. The CDR3 DNA sequence: TGTGCCAGCAGCTTCTCTGGAAACACCATATATTTT.

The genes are TRBV5-1 and TRBJ1-1, with 10 bases aligning to TRBD1. Germline lookup yields CDR1 SGHRS and CDR2 YFSETQ. The CDR3 runs 14 residues. The junction had 6 bases not matched to a gene; V was cut back by 5 bases and J by 5 bases. The CDR3 sequence: CASRRQGASTEAFF. CDR3 nucleotides: TGCGCCAGCAGAAGACAGGGGGCTTCGACTGAAGCTTTCTTT.

This clone was counted many times. The J gene is TRBJ2-5, the V gene TRBV28; D unresolved. V gave up 8 bases and J gave up 2 bases, with 3 bases separating them. CDR3 size: 10 residues. The germline gives CDR1 MDHEN, CDR2 SYDVKM. The CDR3 sequence is CASQQETQYF. CDR3 DNA: TGTGCCAGCCAACAAGAGACCCAGTACTTC.

This clone was recorded many times. The V and J genes are TRBV5-6 and TRBJ1-2; 8 bases align to TRBD1. With 4 bases clipped from V and 4 bases from J, the junction kept 6 bases outside the gene matches. The germline V gene encodes CDR1 SGHDT and CDR2 YYEEEE. The CDR3 spans 14 residues. The CDR3 region is CASSTGQGSYGYTF. Here the CDR3 DNA reads TGTGCCAGCAGCACCGGACAGGGTTCCTATGGCTACACCTTC.

This clone has a count of ten or more. This chain links TRBV12-3 or TRBV12-4 with TRBJ1-1; D is unresolved. V shed 3 bases and J shed 3 bases, with 8 bases lying between them. The CDR3 has 13 amino acids. CDR3 DNA: TGTGCCAGCAGTTTGGGCATCCACACTGAAGCTTTCTTT. Translated, it gives CASSLGIHTEAFF.

V gene TRBV3-1 combines with J gene TRBJ2-7; no clear D. CDR3 size: 15 residues. Per the germline V gene, CDR1 is LGHDT and CDR2 is YNNKEL (reference sequence). Here the CDR3 DNA reads TGTTCCATCAGCCGTGGACCCTACGGGTCCTACGAGCAGTACTTC. Translating it yields CSISRGPYGSYEQYF.

The table lists this clone with many counts. Possible read error: a much larger clone is one base away. The chain carries TRBV6-5 and TRBJ1-1; D unclear. The CDR3 extends over 12 amino acids. The germline V gene has CDR1 MNHEY and CDR2 SVGAGI. Here the CDR3 DNA reads TGTGCCTGCAGTTCGGTAGGCACTGAAGCTTTCTTT. Residues: CACSSVGTEAFF.

This clone was seen ten or more times. Other nucleotide sequences in the sample specify the same CDR3. The V and J genes are TRBV10-3 and TRBJ2-3, with D tentatively TRBD2 (6 bases). Germline V gene data show CDR1 as ENHRY and CDR2 as SYGVKD. V was clipped by 0 bases and J by 5 bases, with 12 bases between them. The CDR3 sequence is 15 residues long. The CDR3 DNA sequence: TGTGCCATCAGTGAGTCGGGGACTGCACAAGATACGCAGTATTTT. This codes for CAISESGTAQDTQYF.

This clone was seen repeatedly, ten times or more. V is TRBV5-1 and J is TRBJ1-5; D unclear. CDR1 SGHRS and CDR2 YFSETQ come from the germline V gene. V dropped 0 bases and J dropped 0 bases, with 7 bases sitting between them. The CDR3 has 15 amino acids. The CDR3 bases are TGCGCCAGCAGCTTGGTGGGCGATAGCAATCAGCCCCAGCATTTT. This gives the protein CASSLVGDSNQPQHF.